What follows are 28 T cell receptor beta chains derived from one specimen sequenced in a study of control samples from healthy donors and cancer patients. Sequencing used immunoSEQ multiplex PCR; TCRdb keeps in-frame clones, though not all of them. The sample records 200,000 or so clones, roughly 94% being singletons. The sample taken for sequencing was blood. The source of these receptors is a man in his fifties in good health.

The rearrangement uses TRBV7-8 and TRBJ2-5; 7 nucleotides match TRBD1. CDR3 size: 15 residues. J lost 2 bases, V lost 3 bases, and 6 bases had no gene match. Germline CDR1 and CDR2: SGHVS and FQNEAQ. CDR3 region: CASSFQGQFQETQYF. CDR3 nucleotide sequence: TGTGCCAGCAGCTTCCAGGGACAGTTTCAAGAGACCCAGTACTTC.

This rearrangement joins TRBV30 to TRBJ1-1; 7 nucleotides line up with TRBD1. The J segment lost 2 bases and the V segment lost 5 bases, leaving 8 bases of the junction unmatched. The CDR3 is made up of 14 amino acids. Germline assignment: CDR1 GTSNPN and CDR2 SVGIG (reference sequence). CDR3 bases: TGTGCCTGGGACACCGGGACAGCTAACACTGAAGCTTTCTTT. Translating gives CAWDTGTANTEAFF.

This chain uses TRBV7-2 with TRBJ1-2; a possible D gene is TRBD1 (6 bases). CDR1 is SGHTA and CDR2 is FQGNSA in the germline V gene. Deletions cut 6 bases from V and 8 bases from J, with 16 bases between. The CDR3 covers 13 residues. CDR3 in amino acids: CASRGGRIGGYTF. DNA of the CDR3: TGTGCCAGCAGGGGGGGCAGGATAGGAGGCTACACCTTC.

This chain uses TRBV6-5 with TRBJ1-1; perhaps TRBD1 as D (6 bases). CDR3 length equals 11 residues. Germline lookup yields CDR1 MNHEY and CDR2 SVGAGI. With 7 bases removed from V and 8 bases from J, the gap between germline ends came to 11 bases. CDR3 residues: CASTFDREAFF. CDR3 nucleotides: TGTGCCAGCACCTTCGACAGGGAAGCTTTCTTT.

V is TRBV6-6 and J is TRBJ2-7, with D hard to call. Germline CDR1 is MNHNY and CDR2 is SVGAGI (reference sequence). V was shortened by 0 bases and J by 3 bases, with 9 bases between the two germline ends. The CDR3 length is 14 residues. As DNA, the CDR3 is TGTGCCAGCAGTTACTCTGCAGCCATCTACGAGCAGTACTTC. Translated: CASSYSAAIYEQYF.

The chain joins TRBV7-6 to TRBJ2-3, with D unresolved. Trimming took 0 bases from V and 1 from J, leaving 2 bases between them. Germline CDR1 is SGHVS and CDR2 is FNYEAQ. There are 13 residues in the CDR3. The CDR3 bases are TGTGCCAGCAGCTTAGCCCGCACAGATACGCAGTATTTT. Protein product: CASSLARTDTQYF.

The gene calls are TRBV6-2 or TRBV6-3 and TRBJ1-6, with TRBD1 as a possible D gene (5 bases). CDR1 and CDR2 (germline): MNHEY, SVGEGT. With 2 bases removed from V and 3 bases from J, the gap between germline ends came to 14 bases. The CDR3 is 17 residues long. In nucleotides, the CDR3 is TGTGCCAGCAGTTACGATATGGACATCAGCTATAATTCACCCCTCCACTTT. Amino acid sequence: CASSYDMDISYNSPLHF.

V gene TRBV20-1 combines with J gene TRBJ1-2; D is ambiguous. The CDR3 runs to 11 residues. V shed 4 bases and J shed 4 bases, with 7 bases lying between them. Germline V gives CDR1 DFQATT, CDR2 SNEGSKA (reference sequence). The CDR3 DNA sequence: TGCAGTGCTACAGAACGCTATGGCTACACCTTC. Protein product: CSATERYGYTF.

This rearrangement joins TRBV7-8 to TRBJ2-1; 7 positions match TRBD1. The V gene's germline CDR1 is SGHVS and CDR2 FQNEAQ. V was clipped by 5 bases and J by 3 bases; unmatched bases: 7. This CDR3 region has 15 residues. The CDR3 coding sequence is TGTGCCAGCAGCATCTCCGGGACAGTCTACAATGAGCAGTTCTTC. Protein product: CASSISGTVYNEQFF.

The CDR3 bases are TGTGCCAGCAGTGTCGAAAGCTTCGGGGAGCTGTTTTTT. This gives the protein CASSVESFGELFF. The chain has TRBV2 and TRBJ2-2; D not certain. Looked up from germline, CDR1 is SNHLY and CDR2 is FYNNEI. CDR3 length: 13 amino acids. V gave up 4 bases and J gave up 7 bases, with 10 bases separating them.

The chain uses TRBV5-8 and TRBJ2-5; D gene uncertain. The germline V and J ends were trimmed by 1 base and 4 bases, with 8 bases remaining between them. The CDR3 has 13 residues. Germline-derived CDR1 and CDR2 are SGHTS and YDEGEE. The CDR3: CASSLTQGETQYF. CDR3 DNA: TGTGCCAGCAGCTTGACACAAGGAGAGACCCAGTACTTC.

V gene TRBV5-1 combines with J gene TRBJ1-4; TRBD1 might be the D (5 bases). V lost 0 bases and J 8 bases, leaving 11 bases between the germline ends. CDR1 is SGHRS and CDR2 is YFSETQ in the germline V gene. The CDR3 is 14 amino acids. In DNA, the CDR3 is TGCGCCAGCAGCTTGGGATATGGGGCCGAAAAACTGTTTTTT. Translating it yields CASSLGYGAEKLFF.

This chain links TRBV19 with TRBJ1-1; 8 bases agree with TRBD1. Germline assignment: CDR1 LNHDA and CDR2 SQIVND (reference sequence). The CDR3 has 16 residues. J lost 4 bases, V lost 2 bases, and 9 bases had no gene match. Here the CDR3 reads CASSIRQGALGTEAFF. The DNA for the CDR3 is TGTGCCAGTAGTATAAGGCAGGGGGCTCTTGGCACTGAAGCTTTCTTT.

The rearrangement uses TRBV2 and TRBJ1-1; D not resolved. V was trimmed by 5 bases and J by 5 bases, leaving 12 bases between them. There are 13 residues in the CDR3. In germline, CDR1 is SNHLY, CDR2 FYNNEI. CDR3 region: CASSISPSTEAFF. Written as DNA, the CDR3 is TGTGCCAGCAGTATCAGTCCCAGTACTGAAGCTTTCTTT.

The J gene is TRBJ2-2, the V gene TRBV6-4, with 9 bases identical to TRBD1. From germline, CDR1 is MRHNA and CDR2 SNTAGT. V was clipped by 0 bases and J by 1 base; unmatched bases: 0. The CDR3 sequence is 16 residues long. The CDR3 DNA reads as TGTGCCAGCAGTGACTCGGGACAGGGGAACACCGGGGAGCTGTTTTTT. It is translated as CASSDSGQGNTGELFF.

V and J are TRBV19 and TRBJ1-2; no clear D. The CDR3 loop spans 14 amino acids. V lost 1 base to trimming and J lost 3 bases, with 9 bases between them. Germline loops: CDR1 LNHDA, CDR2 SQIVND (reference sequence). The CDR3 nucleotides are TGTGCCAGTAGTATAGGGCAGAGCTACTATGGCTACACCTTC. Its translation: CASSIGQSYYGYTF.

The rearrangement links TRBV6-1 to TRBJ2-7, with D possibly being TRBD1 (5 bases). V lost 2 bases and J lost 3, with 11 bases in between. CDR1 is MNHNS, CDR2 SASEGT, per germline. This CDR3 is built from 14 residues. The CDR3 protein is CASSEQGVRYEQYV. For the CDR3, the DNA is TGTGCCAGCAGTGAACAGGGCGTTCGCTACGAGCAGTACGTC.

This clone is a singleton in its sample. The rearrangement links TRBV7-9 to TRBJ2-5; TRBD2 might be the D (5 bases). The CDR3 is 16 residues long. The ends were cut back, 6 bases at V and 5 bases at J, with 22 bases in the middle. Germline CDR1 and CDR2: SEHNR and FQNEAQ (reference sequence). CDR3 nucleotide sequence: TGTGCCAGCAGTTCTAACTGGGGTGGAGGAAGGGAGACCCAGTACTTC. Protein: CASSSNWGGGRETQYF.

The V gene is TRBV7-9, the J gene TRBJ2-1; TRBD1 aligns across 7 bases. Trimming cost V 3 bases and J 3 bases; bases outside gene matches: 2. The germline V gene has CDR1 SEHNR and CDR2 FQNEAQ (reference sequence). The CDR3 has 14 amino acids. CDR3 sequence: CASSFDRVYNEQFF. CDR3 coding DNA: TGTGCCAGCAGCTTCGACAGGGTCTACAATGAGCAGTTCTTC.

The rearrangement joins TRBV2 to TRBJ2-2; D may match TRBD1 or TRBD2 (6 bases each). The CDR3 extends over 11 amino acids. The germline gives CDR1 SNHLY, CDR2 FYNNEI. The CDR3 nucleotides are TGTGCGACGGGGGCTCCCGGGGAGCTGTTTTTT. Residues: CATGAPGELFF.

The chain recombines TRBV3-1 (or the pseudogene TRBV3-2) with TRBJ2-3; no reliable D call. The V and J ends lost 4 bases and 1 base respectively, with 18 bases between them. Germline V gene sequence: CDR1 LGHDT, CDR2 YNNKEL (reference sequence). CDR3 length: 17 amino acids. The CDR3 DNA reads as TGTGCCAGCAGCCCGAGACTTTCAGGCGGTGGCACAGATACGCAGTATTTT. Residues: CASSPRLSGGGTDTQYF.

The J gene is TRBJ2-1, the V gene TRBV2, with TRBD2 matching 10 bases. With V trimmed by 8 bases and J by 2 bases, 3 bases remained unmatched. The germline gives CDR1 SNHLY, CDR2 FYNNEI. The CDR3 consists of 14 residues. This CDR3 reads CASVLAGPYNEQFF. Here the CDR3 DNA reads TGTGCCAGCGTACTAGCGGGGCCCTACAATGAGCAGTTCTTC.

V and J are TRBV5-1 and TRBJ1-4; the D gene is possibly TRBD1 (5 bases). There are 15 residues in the CDR3. The germline V gene has CDR1 SGHRS and CDR2 YFSETQ. Trimming left V 2 bases short and J 6 bases short, with 14 bases between. The CDR3: CASSFGRGGDEKLFF. The CDR3 DNA follows: TGCGCCAGCAGCTTCGGGAGGGGAGGAGATGAAAAACTGTTTTTT.

The gene calls are TRBV27 and TRBJ2-1, with 12 bases lining up with TRBD2. V trimming: 4 bases; J trimming: 8 bases; junction bases outside the gene matches: 3. This CDR3 comprises 14 residues. CDR1 is MNHEY and CDR2 is SMNVEV in the germline V gene (reference sequence). The CDR3 loop is CASSSSGGAHEQFF. CDR3 sequence (DNA): TGTGCCAGCAGTTCTAGCGGGGGGGCCCATGAGCAGTTCTTC.

The DNA of the CDR3 is TGTGCCAGCAGCGTAGAACCGACCTTTCGGGGGGAGACCCAGTACTTC. It specifies CASSVEPTFRGETQYF. V is TRBV9 and J is TRBJ2-5, with a tentative D call TRBD2 (6 bases). Germline CDR1 and CDR2: SGDLS and YYNGEE. Trimming shortened V by 0 bases and J by 5 bases, and 17 bases separated the two germline ends. The CDR3 runs to 16 residues.

The chain combines TRBV6-1 with TRBJ2-7; D not resolved. Per the germline V gene, CDR1 is MNHNS and CDR2 is SASEGT. The CDR3 is 13 amino acids. The V end lost 1 base, the J end lost 11 bases, and 15 bases lay between the germline ends. This CDR3 is CASSEDAPPKEYV. The CDR3 bases are TGTGCCAGCAGTGAAGATGCACCCCCAAAGGAGTACGTC.

V gene TRBV5-1 combines with J gene TRBJ2-3; 13 bases map to TRBD2. The CDR3 contains 17 residues. V lost 4 bases and J lost 1; bases outside the gene matches: 6. Germline V gene sequence: CDR1 SGHRS, CDR2 YFSETQ. The CDR3 here is CASSPYGLAGGTDTQYF. The CDR3 bases are TGCGCCAGCAGCCCCTATGGACTAGCGGGGGGCACAGATACGCAGTATTTT.

This clone is a singleton in its sample. The chain has TRBV5-6 and TRBJ1-1; 9 bases are a match to TRBD1. Germline-derived CDR1 and CDR2 are SGHDT and YYEEEE. The CDR3 sequence is 13 residues long. J lost 4 bases, V lost 3 bases, and 1 base had no gene match. The CDR3 here is CASSWDRATEAFF. CDR3 DNA sequence: TGTGCCAGCAGCTGGGACAGGGCCACTGAAGCTTTCTTT.